This TCR beta chain was profiled in a study of shared T cell receptors in the human thymus. Generated by immunoSEQ multiplex PCR, the TCRdb table keeps only in-frame clones and is missing some. The data contain 640,000 or so clones, around 87% of them singletons. Unmatched junction bases numbered 2, after V lost 4 bases and J lost 6 bases. There are 12 residues in the CDR3. Germline V gene data show CDR1 as SGHRS and CDR2 as YFSETQ. These sequences were also reported in another study, on human thymus T cells. That work states: Resections from corrective heart surgery supplied the thymus tissue. Apparent bias marked the V and J gene usage of thymic and blood repertoires.

The rearrangement uses TRBV5-1 and TRBJ2-7; TRBD1 agrees at 9 bases. Material for sequencing was thymocytes. The sequence came from a boy less than two years old with a congenital heart defect. The CDR3 DNA reads TGCGCCAGCAGCGGGACAGGGCCCGAGCAGTACTTC. Protein product: CASSGTGPEQYF.